The present entry profiles one T cell receptor beta chain with its context. The antigen is not known. The entry originates in a study of post-analysis software for immune sequencing data. Overall study results and limits: About five TRBV segments occurring more often in patients than controls included TRBV5-6, TRBV5-1 and TRBV20-1.

TCR beta cDNA libraries had unique molecular identifiers. TCRdb called the PCR reads again in MiXCR, with one record for every CDR3 protein. The sample lists about 770,000 distinct CDR3 sequences; 40% to 55% were seen once. The germline V gene encodes CDR1 SQVTM and CDR2 ANQGSEA. V was trimmed by 3 bases and J by 10 bases, leaving 21 bases between them. The CDR3 loop spans 14 amino acids. The rearrangement links TRBV29-1 to TRBJ1-1; the D is unclear. The origin of this receptor is a girl between 10 and 17 years old with multiple sclerosis. The sample was blood. The CDR3 sequence is CSVEPAGQMSGAFF. In nucleotides, the CDR3 is TGCAGCGTTGAGCCCGCCGGGCAGATGAGTGGAGCTTTCTTT.